This T cell receptor beta chain was profiled in a study of blood T cell repertoires in COVID-19 (dated by TCRdb to 2020 to 2021). General notes on the study: Samples from collaborators originated in the United States, Italy and Spain and spanned both the acute and convalescent phases of COVID-19. Samples came from the ongoing ImmuneRACE study (first 160 participants) plus 1,254 subjects from 6 global collaborators. The prospective study material was composed of cDNA or gDNA derived from T cells, B-cell-depleted T cells, or PBMCs. The repertoires were released in a freely available public database intended as a resource for research on the immune response to SARS-CoV-2. Subjects who had been exposed to COVID-19, were actively infected with it, or had recovered from it provided the deeply sampled blood TCRbeta repertoires that made up the dataset. HLA class I and class II types, where available, came from metadata supplied by the sample provider rather than from assay-based typing. A de-identified subject ID, COVID-19 status, age in years and sex were almost always included in the sample metadata.

Broader findings and caveats from the paper: The quantity of clinical and demographic metadata differed by source and by participant and was supplied without curation.

The collaborating institutions used their own protocols to collect whole blood in K2EDTA tubes. For TCRbeta analysis, collaborators shipped samples as frozen whole blood, isolated PBMCs, or DNA extracted from either of those sample types. This clone was seen a single time. Its antigen is unknown. No much larger clone is present one base from it, and per-base qualities are unavailable. TCRbeta CDR3 regions were amplified from genomic DNA by means of the immunoSEQ Assay, a bias-controlled multiplex PCR. The authors' analysis ran thus. The number of nucleated cells in each sample was estimated from the amplification of reference gene primers within the assay. Sequence reads were collapsed and filtered to measure the absolute abundance of every unique TCRbeta CDR3 rearrangement. Productive Simpson clonality was computed per sample as the square root of Simpson's diversity index over productive rearrangements. TCRdb's version of the immuneACCESS table is confined to in-frame rearrangements and falls short of the full clone set. An unresolved V gene accounts for under half of the shortfall where checked; the remainder is of unknown origin. V and J calls and clone size are copied from that table; D and trimming were computed from the DNA. The sample data list approximately 94,000 clones, and roughly nine tenths of these were observed just once. About 2.2% of the sample is in the top ten clones.

The germline V gene yields SGHTA for CDR1 and FQGNSA for CDR2. Inclusive of the bounding cysteine and phenylalanine, the CDR3 is 15 residues long. Just the 45-base CDR3 DNA is kept, in frame starting at base 1. Clipping removes 4 bases from V and 1 base from J, with 4 as the unmatched junction base count. This receptor chain uses TRBV7-2 and TRBJ2-1; a stretch of 7 junction bases matches TRBD1. The sequence was collected from a man aged 50-59 years with active COVID-19. Sequenced input: peripheral blood. The nucleotides read TGTGCCAGCAGCTATAAGACAGGGTCCTACAATGAGCAGTTCTTC. Protein translation: CASSYKTGSYNEQFF.